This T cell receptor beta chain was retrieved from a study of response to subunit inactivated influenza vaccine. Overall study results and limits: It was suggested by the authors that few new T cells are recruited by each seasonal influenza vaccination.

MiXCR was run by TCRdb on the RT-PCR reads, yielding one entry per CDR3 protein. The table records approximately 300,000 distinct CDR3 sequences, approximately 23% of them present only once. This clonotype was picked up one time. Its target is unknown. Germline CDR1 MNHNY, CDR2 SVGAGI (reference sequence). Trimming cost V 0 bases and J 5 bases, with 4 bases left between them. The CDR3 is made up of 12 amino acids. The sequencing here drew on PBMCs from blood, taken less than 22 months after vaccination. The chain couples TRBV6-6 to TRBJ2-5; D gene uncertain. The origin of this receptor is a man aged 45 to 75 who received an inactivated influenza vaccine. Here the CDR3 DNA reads TGTGCCAGCAGTTACTCGAGTGAGACCCAGTACTTC. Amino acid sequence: CASSYSSETQYF.